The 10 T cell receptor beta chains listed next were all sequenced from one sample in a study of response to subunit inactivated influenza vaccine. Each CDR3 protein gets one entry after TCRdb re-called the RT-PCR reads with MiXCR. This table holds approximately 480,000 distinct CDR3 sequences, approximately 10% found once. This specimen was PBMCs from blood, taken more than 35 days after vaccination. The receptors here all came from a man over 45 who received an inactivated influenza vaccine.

CDR3 DNA: TGTGCCAGCACCACTAGCGGGGGGGGTGAGACCCAGTACTTC. Encoded protein: CASTTSGGGETQYF. V usage is TRBV7-8 and J usage is TRBJ2-5; 13 nucleotides line up with TRBD2. With V trimmed by 7 bases and J by 5 bases, 4 bases remained unmatched. CDR1 and CDR2 from the germline V gene are SGHVS and FQNEAQ. The CDR3 covers 14 residues.

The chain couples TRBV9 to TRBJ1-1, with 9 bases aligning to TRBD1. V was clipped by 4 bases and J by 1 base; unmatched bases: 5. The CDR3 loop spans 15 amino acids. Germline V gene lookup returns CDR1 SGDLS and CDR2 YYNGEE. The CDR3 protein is CASSLRTGANTEAFF. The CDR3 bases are TGTGCCAGCAGCTTACGGACAGGGGCGAACACTGAAGCTTTCTTT. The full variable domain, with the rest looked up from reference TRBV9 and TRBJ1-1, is DSGVTQTPKHLITATGQRVTLRCSPRSGDLSVYWYQQSLDQGLQFLIQYYNGEERAKGNILERFSAQQFPDLHSELNLSSLELGDSALYFCASSLRTGANTEAFFGQGTRLTVV.

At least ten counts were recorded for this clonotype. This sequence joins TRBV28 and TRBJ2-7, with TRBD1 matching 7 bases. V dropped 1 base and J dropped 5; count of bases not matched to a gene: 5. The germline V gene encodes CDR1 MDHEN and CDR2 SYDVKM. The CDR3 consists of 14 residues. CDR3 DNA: TGTGCCAGCAGTTTATACGGGACAGCCGACGAGCAGTACTTC. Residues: CASSLYGTADEQYF. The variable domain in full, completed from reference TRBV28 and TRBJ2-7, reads DVKVTQSSRYLVKRTGEKVFLECVQDMDHENMFWYRQDPGLGLRLIYFSYDVKMKEKGDIPEGYSVSREKKERFSLILESASTNQTSMYLCASSLYGTADEQYFGPGTRLTVT.

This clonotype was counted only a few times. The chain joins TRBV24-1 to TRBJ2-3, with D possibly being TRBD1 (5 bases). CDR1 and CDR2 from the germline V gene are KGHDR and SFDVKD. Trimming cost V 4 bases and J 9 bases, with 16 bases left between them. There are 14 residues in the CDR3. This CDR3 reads CATSESAGPLTQYF. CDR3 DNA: TGTGCCACCAGTGAATCGGCAGGGCCGTTGACGCAGTATTTT.

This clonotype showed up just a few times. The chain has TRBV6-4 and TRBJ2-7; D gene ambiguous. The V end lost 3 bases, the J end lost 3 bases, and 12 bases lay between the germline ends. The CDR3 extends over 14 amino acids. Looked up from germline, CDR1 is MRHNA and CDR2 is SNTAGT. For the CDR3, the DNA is TGTGCCAGCAGTGAAGTTTTCCCTAGCTACGAGCAGTACTTC. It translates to CASSEVFPSYEQYF.

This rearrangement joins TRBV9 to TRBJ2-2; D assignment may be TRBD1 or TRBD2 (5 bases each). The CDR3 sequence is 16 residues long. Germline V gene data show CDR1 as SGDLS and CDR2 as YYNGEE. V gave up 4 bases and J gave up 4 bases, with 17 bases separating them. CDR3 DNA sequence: TGTGCCAGCAGCCCCGTAGTGAGGGGTGGCACCGGGGAGCTGTTTTTT. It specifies CASSPVVRGGTGELFF.

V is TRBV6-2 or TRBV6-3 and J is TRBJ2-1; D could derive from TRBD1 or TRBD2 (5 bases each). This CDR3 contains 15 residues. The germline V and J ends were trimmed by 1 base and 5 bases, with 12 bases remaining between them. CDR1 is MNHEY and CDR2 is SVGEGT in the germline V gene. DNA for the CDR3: TGTGCCAGCAGTTACTGGGGCGGGTCCAACAATGAGCAGTTCTTC. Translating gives CASSYWGGSNNEQFF.

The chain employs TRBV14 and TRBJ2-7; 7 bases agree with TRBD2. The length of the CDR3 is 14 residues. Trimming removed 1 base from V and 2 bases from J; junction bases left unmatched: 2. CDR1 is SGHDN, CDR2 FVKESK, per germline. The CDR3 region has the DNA TGTGCCAGCAGCCAAGTAAGCGGGACCTACGAGCAGTACTTC. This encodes CASSQVSGTYEQYF.

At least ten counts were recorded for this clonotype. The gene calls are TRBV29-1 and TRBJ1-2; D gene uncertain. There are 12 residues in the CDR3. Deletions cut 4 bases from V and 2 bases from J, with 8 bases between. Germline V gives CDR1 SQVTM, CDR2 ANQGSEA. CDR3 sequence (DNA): TGCAGCGTTGCGGACGGGAACTATGGCTACACCTTC. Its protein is CSVADGNYGYTF.

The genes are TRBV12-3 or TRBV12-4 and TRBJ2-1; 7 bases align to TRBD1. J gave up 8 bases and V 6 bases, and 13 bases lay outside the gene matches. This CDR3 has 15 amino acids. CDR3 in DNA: TGTGCCAGCAGAACACAGGGGAAAGGCCGTGATGAGCAGTTCTTC. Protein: CASRTQGKGRDEQFF.